Shown below are 7 T cell receptor beta chains from a single sample sequenced in a study of blood T cell repertoires in COVID-19. Generated by immunoSEQ multiplex PCR, the TCRdb table keeps only in-frame clones and is missing some. In the table there are some 130,000 clones, around nine tenths of which are singletons. Sequencing was performed on peripheral blood. Receptors originate from a man aged 55-75 years with active or convalescent COVID-19.

The V call is TRBV7-3, the J call TRBJ2-7; 15 bases align to TRBD2. With 5 bases clipped from V and 5 bases from J, the junction kept 10 bases outside the gene matches. Germline V gives CDR1 SGHTA, CDR2 FQGTGA. CDR3 length equals 17 residues. The CDR3, as DNA: TGTGCCAGCAGCGTCTCCGGGACTAGCGGGGGGCGCCACGAGCAGTACTTC. It specifies CASSVSGTSGGRHEQYF.

This sequence joins TRBV6-2 or TRBV6-3 and TRBJ1-1; 8 nucleotides line up with TRBD1. With 7 bases clipped from V and 4 bases from J, the junction kept 5 bases outside the gene matches. This CDR3 spans 13 amino acids. Per germline, CDR1 MNHEY and CDR2 SVGEGT. CDR3 DNA sequence: TGTGCCAGCACCCCCAGGGGGCCCACTGAAGCTTTCTTT. Protein: CASTPRGPTEAFF.

This chain connects TRBV28 to TRBJ2-7, with D tentatively TRBD1 (5 bases). The CDR3 extends over 15 amino acids. Germline-derived CDR1 and CDR2 are MDHEN and SYDVKM. Trimming took off 6 bases at V and 3 bases at J, with 18 bases between the two ends. In DNA form, the CDR3 reads TGTGCCAGCAGGGCCATAAGGGGCGGATTCTACGAGCAGTACTTC. It is translated as CASRAIRGGFYEQYF.

V gene TRBV9 combines with J gene TRBJ2-7, with 8 bases fitting TRBD1. The CDR3 has 15 residues. V shed 6 bases and J 5 bases; nucleotides not matched to a gene: 13. Germline V gives CDR1 SGDLS, CDR2 YYNGEE. This CDR3 reads CASTNGQGGRDEQYF. DNA of the CDR3: TGTGCCAGCACCAACGGACAGGGTGGAAGGGACGAGCAGTACTTC.

This clone turned up a few times. V gene TRBV21-1 combines with J gene TRBJ1-5. TRBV21-1 is a documented pseudogene. The CDR3 has 13 amino acids. The CDR3 loop is CASSKSLNQPQHF. CDR3 DNA: TGTGCCAGCAGCAAATCCTTAAATCAGCCCCAGCATTTT.

The chain recombines TRBV19 with TRBJ1-6; weak D call: TRBD1 (5 bases). The V end was cut by 10 bases, the J end by 9 bases, with 16 bases between. From germline, CDR1 is LNHDA and CDR2 SQIVND (reference sequence). This CDR3 has 13 amino acids. CDR3 amino acids: CATPNQGTSPLHF. The CDR3 DNA is TGTGCCACCCCAAACCAGGGTACTTCACCCCTCCACTTT.

The chain combines TRBV6-5 with TRBJ2-5; 10 bases align to TRBD1. The CDR3 extends over 16 amino acids. With V trimmed by 4 bases and J by 4 bases, 9 bases remained unmatched. The germline gives CDR1 MNHEY, CDR2 SVGAGI. As DNA, the CDR3 is TGTGCCAGCAGTTTACGCGGACAGGGGGGCGGAGAGACCCAGTACTTC. This codes for CASSLRGQGGGETQYF.